These 10 T cell receptor beta chains originate from one sample sequenced in a study of shared clonotypes between healthy human individuals (dated by TCRdb to about 2020). CD8 naive samples were obtained by positive selection for CCR7 among CD45RO-negative cells, yielding a CD45RA+CCR7+ population from which TemRA cells were excluded. Receptors were amplified or captured by the immunoSEQ multiplex PCR assay. Drawn from immuneACCESS, this table holds only the in-frame rearrangements with V and J called that TCRdb kept. Clones are partly lost; checked studies trace under half to an unresolved V gene and leave the rest unexplained. This sample holds roughly 570,000 clones; more than 95% were observed only once. The ten largest account for approximately 0.33% of the sample. Sample: naive CD8+ T cells sorted from blood. The cell subset or site tag for this specimen amounts to: CD45RA+CCR7+. These TCRs come from a man in his thirties or forties in good health.

The J gene is TRBJ2-7, the V gene TRBV5-1; 8 nucleotides align to TRBD1. CDR1 and CDR2 from the germline V gene are SGHRS and YFSETQ. With V trimmed by 0 bases and J by 5 bases, 7 bases remained unmatched. This CDR3 is built from 15 residues. The CDR3 coding sequence is TGCGCCAGCAGCTTGGTTCAGGGGGCGCGGGACGAGCAGTACTTC. It is translated as CASSLVQGARDEQYF.

The genes are TRBV28 and TRBJ2-7; TRBD1 might be the D (5 bases). The CDR3 covers 13 residues. Trimming removed 2 bases at V and 3 bases at J, with 8 bases between. Germline V gene sequence: CDR1 MDHEN, CDR2 SYDVKM. The CDR3 DNA is TGTGCCAGCAGTTTACCGACAGTCTACGAGCAGTACTTC. This translates into CASSLPTVYEQYF. Drawing the rest from reference TRBV28 and TRBJ2-7, the complete variable domain is DVKVTQSSRYLVKRTGEKVFLECVQDMDHENMFWYRQDPGLGLRLIYFSYDVKMKEKGDIPEGYSVSREKKERFSLILESASTNQTSMYLCASSLPTVYEQYFGPGTRLTVT.

The chain is built from TRBV11-2 and TRBJ1-5; D call uncertain. Trimming pared 2 bases from V and 3 bases from J, leaving 5 bases between. Germline CDR1 reads SGHAT; CDR2 reads FQNNGV. The CDR3 length is 13 residues. The CDR3 nucleotides read TGTGCCAGCAGCTTAAATAACAATCAGCCCCAGCATTTT. Protein sequence: CASSLNNNQPQHF.

The chain links TRBV29-1 to TRBJ2-2, with D possibly TRBD2 on 6 matching bases. The CDR3 extends over 14 amino acids. The V end lost 3 bases, the J end lost 3 bases, and 11 bases lay between the germline ends. Germline lookup yields CDR1 SQVTM and CDR2 ANQGSEA. In DNA form, the CDR3 reads TGCAGCGTTGAGGGCTGGAGGGACACCGGGGAGCTGTTTTTT. This gives the protein CSVEGWRDTGELFF.

V usage is TRBV28 and J usage is TRBJ2-7; TRBD1 might be the D (6 bases). CDR3 length: 16 amino acids. CDR1 and CDR2 from the germline V gene are MDHEN and SYDVKM. Between the trimmed V and J ends, which lost 5 bases and 0 bases, there was a span of 17 bases. CDR3 sequence (DNA): TGTGCCAGCAGTCGCCTAGACAGGACGGTCTCCTACGAGCAGTACTTC. Encoded protein: CASSRLDRTVSYEQYF.

V usage is TRBV27 and J usage is TRBJ2-1; D is unresolved. Germline CDR1 and CDR2: MNHEY and SMNVEV (reference sequence). This CDR3 region has 12 residues. Trimming shortened V by 6 bases and J by 5 bases, and 8 bases separated the two germline ends. In DNA form, the CDR3 reads TGTGCCAGCAGACCGACTCACAATGAGCAGTTCTTC. Protein: CASRPTHNEQFF.

The chain has TRBV29-1 and TRBJ2-7; D possibly matches TRBD1 or TRBD2 (5 bases each). In germline, CDR1 is SQVTM, CDR2 ANQGSEA. Trimming shortened V by 6 bases and J by 0 bases, and 12 bases separated the two germline ends. This CDR3 has 13 amino acids. CDR3 amino acids: CSVGRLNSYEQYF. As DNA, the CDR3 is TGCAGCGTGGGACGATTAAACTCCTACGAGCAGTACTTC.

Here the CDR3 DNA reads TGTGCCAGCAGCCCTCGGACGGGTACGAACACCGGGGAGCTGTTTTTT. It is translated as CASSPRTGTNTGELFF. The rearrangement links TRBV7-6 to TRBJ2-2; D call uncertain. The CDR3 is 16 amino acids. Trimming shortened V by 5 bases and J by 0 bases, and 13 bases separated the two germline ends. Germline V gene data show CDR1 as SGHVS and CDR2 as FNYEAQ.

The chain carries TRBV2 and TRBJ2-7, with 11 bases aligning to TRBD1. V lost 8 bases and J lost 3; bases outside the gene matches: 6. This CDR3 has 14 residues. CDR1 and CDR2 (germline): SNHLY, FYNNEI. The CDR3 spells CASQGGTGGYEQYF. The CDR3 nucleotides read TGTGCCAGCCAAGGCGGGACAGGGGGCTACGAGCAGTACTTC.

This clone showed up just once. V and J are TRBV29-1 and TRBJ2-1; D might be TRBD1 (6 bases). Trimming took 8 bases from V and 4 from J, leaving 18 bases between them. Germline CDR1 and CDR2: SQVTM and ANQGSEA. This CDR3 has 14 amino acids. The CDR3 coding sequence is TGCAGCATAGACTCGGGACATCGATACAATGAGCAGTTCTTC. This gives the protein CSIDSGHRYNEQFF.